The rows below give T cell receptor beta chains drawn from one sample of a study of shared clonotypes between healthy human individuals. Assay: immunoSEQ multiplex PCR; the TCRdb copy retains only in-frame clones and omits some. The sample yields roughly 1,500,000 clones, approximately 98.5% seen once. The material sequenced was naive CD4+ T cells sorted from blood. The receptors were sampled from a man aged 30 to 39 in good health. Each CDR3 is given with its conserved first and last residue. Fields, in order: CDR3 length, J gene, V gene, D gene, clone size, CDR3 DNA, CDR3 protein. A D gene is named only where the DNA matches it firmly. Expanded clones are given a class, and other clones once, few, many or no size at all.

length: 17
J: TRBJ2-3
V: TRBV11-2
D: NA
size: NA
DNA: TGTGCCAGCAGAGGGGGAGCGGGGAGGTCGCCGGGAGATACGCAGTATTTT
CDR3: CASRGGAGRSPGDTQYF

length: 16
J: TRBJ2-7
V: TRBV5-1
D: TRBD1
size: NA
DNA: TGCGCCAGCAGCCTCCTGTCGGGACAGGGGTTCCACGAGCAGTACTTC
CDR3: CASSLLSGQGFHEQYF

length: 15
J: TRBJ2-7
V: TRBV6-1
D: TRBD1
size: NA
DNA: TGTGCCAGCCTCCTATCGGGACAGGGGTCCTACGAGCAGTACTTC
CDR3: CASLLSGQGSYEQYF

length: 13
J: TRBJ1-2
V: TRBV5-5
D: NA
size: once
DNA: TGTGCCAGCAGCTTGCCAGGGAGTTATGGCTACACCTTC
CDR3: CASSLPGSYGYTF

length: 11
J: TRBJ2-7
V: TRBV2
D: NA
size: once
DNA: TGTGCCAGCAGGGCAAGCTACGAGCAGTACTTC
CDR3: CASRASYEQYF

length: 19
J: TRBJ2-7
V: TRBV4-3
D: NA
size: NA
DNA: TGCGCCAGCAGCCGAACTTATAATCTGCCCGGAGGGAGGACTGATGGGCAGTACTTC
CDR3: CASSRTYNLPGGRTDGQYF

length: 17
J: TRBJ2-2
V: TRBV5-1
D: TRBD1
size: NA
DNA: TGCGCCAGCAGCTTGAACGGTGAACAGGGGCACACCGGGGAGCTGTTTTTT
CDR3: CASSLNGEQGHTGELFF

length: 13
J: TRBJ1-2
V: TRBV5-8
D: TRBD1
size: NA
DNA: TGTGCCAGCAGCCTTGACAGGGTCGGCGGCTACACCTTC
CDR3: CASSLDRVGGYTF

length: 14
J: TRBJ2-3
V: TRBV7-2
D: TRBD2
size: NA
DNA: TGTGCCAGCAGACCGGGACTACCCACAGATACGCAGTATTTT
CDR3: CASRPGLPTDTQYF

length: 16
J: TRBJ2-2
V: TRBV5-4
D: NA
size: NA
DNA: TGTGCCAGCAGCTTGGGCCTAGCAGCCAACACCGGGGAGCTGTTTTTT
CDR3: CASSLGLAANTGELFF

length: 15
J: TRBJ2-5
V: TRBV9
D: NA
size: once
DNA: TGTGCCAGCAGCGTAGAACACGGCAGATTAGAGACCCAGTACTTC
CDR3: CASSVEHGRLETQYF

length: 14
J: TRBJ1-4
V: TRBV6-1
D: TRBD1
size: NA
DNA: TGTGCCAGCAGTGACCCGGGACAGGGGGAAAAACTGTTTTTT
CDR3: CASSDPGQGEKLFF

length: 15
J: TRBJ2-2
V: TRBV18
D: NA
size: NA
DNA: TGTGCCAGCTCACCACGTCCCCAGAACACCGGGGAGCTGTTTTTT
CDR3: CASSPRPQNTGELFF

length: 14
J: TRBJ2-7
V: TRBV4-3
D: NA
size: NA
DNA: TGCGCCAGCAGCCAAGATGCGCTCTCCGGGGAGCAGTACTTC
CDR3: CASSQDALSGEQYF

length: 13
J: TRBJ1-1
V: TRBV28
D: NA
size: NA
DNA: TGTGCCAGCAGTTTCACAGGGAAGGAGGAGGCTTTCTTT
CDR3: CASSFTGKEEAFF

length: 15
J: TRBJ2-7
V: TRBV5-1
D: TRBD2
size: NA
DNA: TGCGCCAGCAGCTTGGACGGGAGGACGGTTGGGGAGCAGTACTTC
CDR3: CASSLDGRTVGEQYF

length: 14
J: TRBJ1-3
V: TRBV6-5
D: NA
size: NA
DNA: TGTGCCAGCAGTTTGCTGAGCTCTGGAAACACCATATATTTT
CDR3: CASSLLSSGNTIYF

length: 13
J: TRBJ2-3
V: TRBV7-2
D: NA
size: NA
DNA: TGTGCCAGCAGCTTACCCCTCGCAGATACGCAGTATTTT
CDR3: CASSLPLADTQYF

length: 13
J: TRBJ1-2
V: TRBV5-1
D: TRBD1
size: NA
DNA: TGCGCCAGCAGCTTGCAGGGGGAGGAGGGCTACACCTTC
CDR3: CASSLQGEEGYTF

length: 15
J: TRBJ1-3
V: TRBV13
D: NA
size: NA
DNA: TGTGCCAGCAGCTTGGGACGTTCCTCTGGAAACACCATATATTTT
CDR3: CASSLGRSSGNTIYF

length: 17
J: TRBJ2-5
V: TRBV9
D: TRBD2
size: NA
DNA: TGTGCCAGCAGCTCAACCGGACTAGCGGGAGGGGTGGAGACCCAGTACTTC
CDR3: CASSSTGLAGGVETQYF

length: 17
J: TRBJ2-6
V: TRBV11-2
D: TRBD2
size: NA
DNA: TGTGCCAGCAGAGCCGGACTAGGTGCGACTGGGGCCAACGTCCTGACTTTC
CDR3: CASRAGLGATGANVLTF

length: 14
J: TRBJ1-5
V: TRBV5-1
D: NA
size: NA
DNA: TGCGCCAGCAGCTTGGGAGGGGTAACTCAGCCCCAGCATTTT
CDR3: CASSLGGVTQPQHF

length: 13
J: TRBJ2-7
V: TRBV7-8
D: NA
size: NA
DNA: TGTGCCAGCAGCAGAACAGGGATCTACGAGCAGTACTTC
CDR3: CASSRTGIYEQYF

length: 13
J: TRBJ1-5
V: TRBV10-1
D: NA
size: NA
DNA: TGCGCCAGCAGTGCAGGGATCAATCAGCCCCAGCATTTT
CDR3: CASSAGINQPQHF

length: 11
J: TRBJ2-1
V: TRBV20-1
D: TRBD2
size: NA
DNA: TGCAGTGTCCGGGAGGACAATGAGCAGTTCTTC
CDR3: CSVREDNEQFF

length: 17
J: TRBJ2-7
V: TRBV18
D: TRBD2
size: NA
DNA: TGTGCCAGCTCACCATGGGCGGGACTAACTAATATGGGTGAGCAGTACTTC
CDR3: CASSPWAGLTNMGEQYF

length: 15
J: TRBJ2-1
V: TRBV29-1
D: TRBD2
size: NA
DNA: TGCAGCGCCGGAACTAGCGGGAGCTCCTACAATGAGCAGTTCTTC
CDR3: CSAGTSGSSYNEQFF

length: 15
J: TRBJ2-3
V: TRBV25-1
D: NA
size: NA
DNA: TGTGCCAGCAGTGAATCAACGGGTAGCACAGATACGCAGTATTTT
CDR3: CASSESTGSTDTQYF

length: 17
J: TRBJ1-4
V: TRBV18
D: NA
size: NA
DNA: TGTGCCAGCTCACCCCCGGGCAGTCTTACGACTAATGAAAAACTGTTTTTT
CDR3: CASSPPGSLTTNEKLFF

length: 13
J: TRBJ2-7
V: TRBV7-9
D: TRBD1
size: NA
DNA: TGTGCCAGCAGCCGGACAGGACGGTACGAGCAGTACTTC
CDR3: CASSRTGRYEQYF

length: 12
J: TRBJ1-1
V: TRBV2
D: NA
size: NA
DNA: TGTGCCAGCAGTGTCGAAGACACTGAAGCTTTCTTT
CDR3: CASSVEDTEAFF

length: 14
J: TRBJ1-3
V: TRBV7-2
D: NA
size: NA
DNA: TGTGCCAGCAGTCCCCCCGTTGGGCACGGCCCCATATATTTT
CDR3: CASSPPVGHGPIYF

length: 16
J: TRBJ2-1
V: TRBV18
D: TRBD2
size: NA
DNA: TGTGCCAGCTCAGCCCTAGCGGGAGTTTCCTACAATGAGCAGTTCTTC
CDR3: CASSALAGVSYNEQFF

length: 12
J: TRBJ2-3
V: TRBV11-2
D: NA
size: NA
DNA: TGTGCCAGCAGCTCTACCCAATGGGGGAAGTATTTT
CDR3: CASSSTQWGKYF

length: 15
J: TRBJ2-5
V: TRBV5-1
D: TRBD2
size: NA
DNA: TGCGCCAGCAGCCGTGGGACTAGTCGTCAAGAGACCCAGTACTTC
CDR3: CASSRGTSRQETQYF

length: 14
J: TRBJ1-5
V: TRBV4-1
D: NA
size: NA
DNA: TGCGCCAGCAGCCAAGATAGGAGGGGCTGGCCCCAGCATTTT
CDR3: CASSQDRRGWPQHF

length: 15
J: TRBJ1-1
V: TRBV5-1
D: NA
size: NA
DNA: TGCGCCAGCACCCGGGAGGGGGTGGCCGACACTGAAGCTTTCTTT
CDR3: CASTREGVADTEAFF

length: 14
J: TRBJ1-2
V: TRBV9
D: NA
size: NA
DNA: TGTGCCAGCACCGCCCTGTCCGCTAACTATGGCTACACCTTC
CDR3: CASTALSANYGYTF

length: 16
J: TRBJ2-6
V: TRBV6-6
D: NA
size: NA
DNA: TGTGCCAGCAGTACCCGGAGGGACTCTGGGGCCAACGTCCTGACTTTC
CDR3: CASSTRRDSGANVLTF

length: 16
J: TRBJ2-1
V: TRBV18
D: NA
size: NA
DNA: TGTGCCAGCTCACCAAGGAGGGAGAACTCCTACAATGAGCAGTTCTTC
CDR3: CASSPRRENSYNEQFF

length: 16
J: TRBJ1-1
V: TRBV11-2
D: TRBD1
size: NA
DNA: TGTGCCAGCAGCCCTGGGGACAGACTCATGAACACTGAAGCTTTCTTT
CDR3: CASSPGDRLMNTEAFF

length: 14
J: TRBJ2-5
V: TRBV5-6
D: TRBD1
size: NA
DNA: TGTGCCAGCAGCTTCAGGACAGGACAAGAGACCCAGTACTTC
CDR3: CASSFRTGQETQYF

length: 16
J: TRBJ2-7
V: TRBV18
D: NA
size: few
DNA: TGTGCCAGCTCACCACCAATCCACACAACCTCCTACGAGCAGTACTTC
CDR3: CASSPPIHTTSYEQYF

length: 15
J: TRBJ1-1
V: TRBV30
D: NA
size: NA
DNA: TGTGCCTGGAGTCCATTGGACGGAAGGAGCACTGAAGCTTTCTTT
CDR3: CAWSPLDGRSTEAFF

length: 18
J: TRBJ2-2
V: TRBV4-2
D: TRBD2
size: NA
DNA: TGTGCCAGCAGCCAAGTTACGTTTAGCGGGAGGAAGACCGGGGAGCTGTTTTTT
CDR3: CASSQVTFSGRKTGELFF

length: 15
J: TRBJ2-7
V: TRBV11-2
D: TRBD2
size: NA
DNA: TGTGCCAGCGGGACTAGCGGGAGGGATCTCAACGAGCAGTACTTC
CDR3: CASGTSGRDLNEQYF